These T cell receptor beta chains were read from a single sample in a study of shared clonotypes between healthy human individuals. Assay: immunoSEQ multiplex PCR; the TCRdb copy retains only in-frame clones and omits some. The table lists millions of clones, 90% to 95% of them singletons, with 0.39% in the top ten. Sequencing was carried out using naive CD4+ T cells from PBMCs. These receptor sequences come from a man between 18 and 29 years old in good health. Some clones in this sample may be carry-over from other donors' samples. CDR3s include the opening cysteine and the closing phenylalanine or tryptophan. D genes are given only for firm matches.

V	D	J	DNA	CDR3
TRBV5-6	-	TRBJ2-7	TGTGCCAGCAGCTTGAGACGATCGGGAGTAAGCCCCTACGAGCAGTACTTC	CASSLRRSGVSPYEQYF
TRBV6-1	-	TRBJ2-3	TGTGCCAGCATTGAGGGGGGGGACACAGATACGCAGTATTTT	CASIEGGDTDTQYF
TRBV30	-	TRBJ1-6	TGTGCCACGGAGAGCTCCTATAATTCACCCCTCCACTTT	CATESSYNSPLHF
TRBV28	TRBD1	TRBJ1-1	TGTGCCAGCAGTTTATCCGGGACAGGGGTTACTGAAGCTTTCTTT	CASSLSGTGVTEAFF
TRBV5-4	-	TRBJ2-3	TGTGCCAGCAGCTGGAAGGGCACAGATACGCAGTATTTT	CASSWKGTDTQYF
TRBV6-1	-	TRBJ1-2	TGTGCCAGCAGTGACGGCCCCTATGGCTACACCTTC	CASSDGPYGYTF
TRBV5-1	-	TRBJ2-5	TGCGCCAGCAGCGAGACAGCCGGCCTACAGTACCAAGAGACCCAGTACTTC	CASSETAGLQYQETQYF
TRBV19	-	TRBJ2-7	TGTGCCAGTAGTATATCACGACAGTTTGGCGAGCAGTACTTC	CASSISRQFGEQYF
TRBV29-1	-	TRBJ1-1	TGCAGCGTTGGGCGCGGGAACACTGAAGCTTTCTTT	CSVGRGNTEAFF
TRBV5-4	-	TRBJ2-3	TGTGCCAGCAGCTTGGAAGGGTATGCAGATACGCAGTATTTT	CASSLEGYADTQYF
TRBV7-8	TRBD1	TRBJ1-1	TGTGCCAGCAGCTTAAGAGGGCTTGGGACAGGGTTTTCTGAAGCTTTCTTT	CASSLRGLGTGFSEAFF
TRBV2	-	TRBJ1-1	TGTGCCAGCACCTTGGACCTACGGGGGGACACTGAAGCTTTCTTT	CASTLDLRGDTEAFF
TRBV29-1	TRBD1	TRBJ1-1	TGCAGCGTCTTACCCCGGCAGGGGGCTGAAGCTTTCTTT	CSVLPRQGAEAFF